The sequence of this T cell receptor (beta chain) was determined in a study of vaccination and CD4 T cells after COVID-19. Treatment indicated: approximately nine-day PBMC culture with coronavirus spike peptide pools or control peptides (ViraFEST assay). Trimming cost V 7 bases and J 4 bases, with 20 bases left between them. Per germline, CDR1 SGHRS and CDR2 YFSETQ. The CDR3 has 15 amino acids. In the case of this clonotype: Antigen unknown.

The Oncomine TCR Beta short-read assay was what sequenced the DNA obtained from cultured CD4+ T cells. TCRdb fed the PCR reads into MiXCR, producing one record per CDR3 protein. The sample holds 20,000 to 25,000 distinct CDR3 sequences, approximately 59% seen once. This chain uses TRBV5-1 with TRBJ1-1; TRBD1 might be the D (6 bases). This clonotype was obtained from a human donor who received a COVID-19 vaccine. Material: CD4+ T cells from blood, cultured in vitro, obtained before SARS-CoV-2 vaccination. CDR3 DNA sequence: TGCGCCAGCGCAATGGGGGGGCTTCGAGGCACTGAAGCTTTCTTT. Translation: CASAMGGLRGTEAFF.